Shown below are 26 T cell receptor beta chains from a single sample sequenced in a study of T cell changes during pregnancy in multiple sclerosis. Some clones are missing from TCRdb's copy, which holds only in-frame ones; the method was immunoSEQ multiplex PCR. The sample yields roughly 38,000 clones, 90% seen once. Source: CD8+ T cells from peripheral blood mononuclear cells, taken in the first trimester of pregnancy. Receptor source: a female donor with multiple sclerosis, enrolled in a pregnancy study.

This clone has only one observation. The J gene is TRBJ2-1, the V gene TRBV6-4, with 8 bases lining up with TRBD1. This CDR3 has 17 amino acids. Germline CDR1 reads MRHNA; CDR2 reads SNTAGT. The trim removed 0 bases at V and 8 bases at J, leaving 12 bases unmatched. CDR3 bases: TGTGCCAGCAGTGACTCGATTCGGGCAGGGGGCATAGATGAGCAGTTCTTC. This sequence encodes CASSDSIRAGGIDEQFF.

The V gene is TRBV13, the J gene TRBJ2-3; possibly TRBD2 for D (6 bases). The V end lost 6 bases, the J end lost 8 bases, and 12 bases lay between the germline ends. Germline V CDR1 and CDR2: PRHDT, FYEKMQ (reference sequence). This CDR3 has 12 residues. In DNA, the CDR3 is TGTGCCAGCAGGCCCCAGGGAGGTACGCAGTATTTT. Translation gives CASRPQGGTQYF.

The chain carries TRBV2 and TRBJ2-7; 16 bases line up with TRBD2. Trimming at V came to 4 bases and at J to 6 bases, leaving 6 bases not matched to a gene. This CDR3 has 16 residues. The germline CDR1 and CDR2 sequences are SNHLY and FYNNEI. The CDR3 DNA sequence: TGTGCCAGCAGTGTGGGGACTAGCGGGAGGGTCCGCGAGCAGTACTTC. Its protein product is CASSVGTSGRVREQYF. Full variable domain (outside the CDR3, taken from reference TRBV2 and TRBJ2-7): EPEVTQTPSHQVTQMGQEVILRCVPISNHLYFYWYRQILGQKVEFLVSFYNNEISEKSEIFDDQFSVERPDGSNFTLKIRSTKLEDSAMYFCASSVGTSGRVREQYFGPGTRLTVT.

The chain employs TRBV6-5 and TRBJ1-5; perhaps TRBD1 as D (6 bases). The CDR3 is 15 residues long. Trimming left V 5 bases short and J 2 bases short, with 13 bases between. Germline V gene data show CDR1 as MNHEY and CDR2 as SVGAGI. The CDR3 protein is CASSKQGLGNQPQHF. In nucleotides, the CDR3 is TGTGCCAGCAGTAAACAGGGTCTCGGCAATCAGCCCCAGCATTTT.

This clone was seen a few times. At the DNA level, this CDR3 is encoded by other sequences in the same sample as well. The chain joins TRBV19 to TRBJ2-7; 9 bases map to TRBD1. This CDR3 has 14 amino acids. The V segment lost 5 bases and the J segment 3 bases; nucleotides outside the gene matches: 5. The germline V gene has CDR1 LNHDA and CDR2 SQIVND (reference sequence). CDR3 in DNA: TGTGCCAGTAGTCCGGGACAGGGAGGCTACGAGCAGTACTTC. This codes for CASSPGQGGYEQYF.

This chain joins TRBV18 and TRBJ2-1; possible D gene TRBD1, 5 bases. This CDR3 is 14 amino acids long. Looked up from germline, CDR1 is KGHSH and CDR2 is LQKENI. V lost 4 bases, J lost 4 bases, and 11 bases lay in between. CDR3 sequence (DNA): TGTGCCAGCTCACTGGACATCAGGTACAATGAGCAGTTCTTC. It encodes CASSLDIRYNEQFF.

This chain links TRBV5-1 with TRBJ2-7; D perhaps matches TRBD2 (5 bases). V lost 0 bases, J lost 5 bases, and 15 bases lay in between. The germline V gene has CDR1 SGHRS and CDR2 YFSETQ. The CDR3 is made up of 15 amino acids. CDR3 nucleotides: TGCGCCAGCAGCTTGGAGGCCCAGGCCGGGGACGAGCAGTACTTC. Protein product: CASSLEAQAGDEQYF.

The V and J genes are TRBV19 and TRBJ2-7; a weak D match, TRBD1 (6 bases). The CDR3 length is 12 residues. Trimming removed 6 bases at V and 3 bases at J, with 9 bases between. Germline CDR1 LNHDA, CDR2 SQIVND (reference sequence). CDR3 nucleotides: TGTGCCAGTAGCGACAGGAACTACGAGCAGTACTTC. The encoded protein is CASSDRNYEQYF.

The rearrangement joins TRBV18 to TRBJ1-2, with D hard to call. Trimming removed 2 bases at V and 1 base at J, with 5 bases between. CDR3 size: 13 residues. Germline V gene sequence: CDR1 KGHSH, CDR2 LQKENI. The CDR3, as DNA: TGTGCCAGCTCACCAGAGGGTAACTATGGCTACACCTTC. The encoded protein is CASSPEGNYGYTF.

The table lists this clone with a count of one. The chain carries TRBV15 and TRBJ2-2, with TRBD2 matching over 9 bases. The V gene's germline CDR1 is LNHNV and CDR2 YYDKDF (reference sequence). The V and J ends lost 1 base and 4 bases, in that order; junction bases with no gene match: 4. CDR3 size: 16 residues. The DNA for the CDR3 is TGTGCCACCAGCAGAGCTAGCGGGATGGGCACCGGGGAGCTGTTTTTT. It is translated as CATSRASGMGTGELFF.

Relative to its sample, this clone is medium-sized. The DNA for the CDR3 is TGTGCCAGCAGTGACACCGGGACTAGAGACTACAATGAGCAGTTCTTC. Translated, it gives CASSDTGTRDYNEQFF. The V call is TRBV6-4, the J call TRBJ2-1; 8 bases agree with TRBD2. The CDR3 covers 16 residues. Germline V CDR1 and CDR2: MRHNA, SNTAGT. After removal of 2 bases from V and 3 bases from J, the junction contained 6 bases not matched to a gene.

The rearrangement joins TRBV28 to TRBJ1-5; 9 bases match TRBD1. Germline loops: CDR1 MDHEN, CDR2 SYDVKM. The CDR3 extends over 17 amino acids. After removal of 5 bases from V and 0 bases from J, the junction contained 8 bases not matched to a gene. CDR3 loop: CASSPWTGEFSNQPQHF. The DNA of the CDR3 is TGTGCCAGCAGTCCATGGACAGGGGAGTTTAGCAATCAGCCCCAGCATTTT.

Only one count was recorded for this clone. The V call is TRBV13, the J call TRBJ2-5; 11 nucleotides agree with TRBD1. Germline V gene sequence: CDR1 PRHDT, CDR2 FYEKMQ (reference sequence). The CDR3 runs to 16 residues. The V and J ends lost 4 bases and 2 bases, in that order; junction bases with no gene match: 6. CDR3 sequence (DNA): TGTGCCAGCAGCTCCGGGACAGGGGGACCTCAAGAGACCCAGTACTTC. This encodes CASSSGTGGPQETQYF.

The CDR3 nucleotides read TGTGCCAGCAGAAGATTACTCAATGAGCAGTTCTTC. This encodes CASRRLLNEQFF. The rearrangement uses TRBV6-7 and TRBJ2-1; no clear D. TRBV6-7 is identified as an open reading frame with a role that is uncertain. This CDR3 region has 12 residues. The V gene lost 6 bases and the J gene lost 6 bases, with 9 bases spanning the gap.

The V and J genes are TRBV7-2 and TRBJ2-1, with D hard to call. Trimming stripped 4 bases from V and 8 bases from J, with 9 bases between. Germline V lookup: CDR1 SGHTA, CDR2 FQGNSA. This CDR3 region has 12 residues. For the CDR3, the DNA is TGTGCCAGCAGCTACCCTCCGGATGAGCAGTTCTTC. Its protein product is CASSYPPDEQFF.

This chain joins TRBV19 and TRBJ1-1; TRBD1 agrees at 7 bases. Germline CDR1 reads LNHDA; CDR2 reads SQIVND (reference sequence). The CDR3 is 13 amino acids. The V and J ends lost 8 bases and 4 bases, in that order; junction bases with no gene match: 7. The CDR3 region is CASREGAITEAFF. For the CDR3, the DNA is TGTGCCAGTCGTGAGGGGGCGATCACTGAAGCTTTCTTT.

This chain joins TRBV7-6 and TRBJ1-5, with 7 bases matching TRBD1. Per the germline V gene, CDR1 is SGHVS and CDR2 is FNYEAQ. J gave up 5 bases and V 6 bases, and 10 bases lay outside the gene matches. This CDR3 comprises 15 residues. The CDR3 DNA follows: TGTGCCAGCAGTCCGTCCGACAGGGTCCATCAGCCCCAGCATTTT. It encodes CASSPSDRVHQPQHF.

The CDR3 DNA reads TGCGCCAGCAGCCAAGAGAGTCTGGAAAAACTGTTTTTT. Translated, it gives CASSQESLEKLFF. The genes are TRBV4-1 and TRBJ1-4; no clear D. V shed 0 bases and J shed 8 bases, with 7 bases lying between them. The CDR3 consists of 13 residues. Germline V CDR1 and CDR2: MGHRA, YSYEKL.

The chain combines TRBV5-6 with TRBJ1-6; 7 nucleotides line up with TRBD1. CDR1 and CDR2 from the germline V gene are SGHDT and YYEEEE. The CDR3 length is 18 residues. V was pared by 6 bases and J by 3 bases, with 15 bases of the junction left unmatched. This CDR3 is CASNHPSGTAFYNSPLHF. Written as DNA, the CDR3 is TGTGCCAGCAACCATCCCTCGGGGACAGCCTTCTATAATTCACCCCTCCACTTT.

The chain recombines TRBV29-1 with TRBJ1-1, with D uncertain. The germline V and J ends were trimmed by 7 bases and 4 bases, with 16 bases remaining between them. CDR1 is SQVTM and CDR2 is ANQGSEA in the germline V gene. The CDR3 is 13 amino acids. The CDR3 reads CSAAGRTVTEAFF. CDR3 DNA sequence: TGCAGCGCGGCGGGCAGGACCGTCACTGAAGCTTTCTTT.

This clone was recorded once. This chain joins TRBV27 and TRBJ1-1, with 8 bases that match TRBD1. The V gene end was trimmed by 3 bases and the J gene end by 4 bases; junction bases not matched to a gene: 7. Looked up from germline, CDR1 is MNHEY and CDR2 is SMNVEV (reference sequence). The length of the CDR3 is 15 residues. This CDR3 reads CASSLSGQGFTEAFF. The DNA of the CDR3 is TGTGCCAGCAGTTTGTCCGGACAGGGCTTCACTGAAGCTTTCTTT.

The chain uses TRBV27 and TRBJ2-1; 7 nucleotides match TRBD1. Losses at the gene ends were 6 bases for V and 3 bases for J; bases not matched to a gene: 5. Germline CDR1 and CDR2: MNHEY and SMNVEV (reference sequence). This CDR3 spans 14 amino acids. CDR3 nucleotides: TGTGCCAGCAGACACGGGACAGACTACAATGAGCAGTTCTTC. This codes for CASRHGTDYNEQFF.

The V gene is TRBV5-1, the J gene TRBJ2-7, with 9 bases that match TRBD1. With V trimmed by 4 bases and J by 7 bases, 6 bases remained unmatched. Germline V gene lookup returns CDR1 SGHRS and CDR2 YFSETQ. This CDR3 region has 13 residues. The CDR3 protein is CASSLGQGDEQYF. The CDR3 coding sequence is TGCGCCAGCAGCCTGGGACAGGGTGATGAGCAGTACTTC.

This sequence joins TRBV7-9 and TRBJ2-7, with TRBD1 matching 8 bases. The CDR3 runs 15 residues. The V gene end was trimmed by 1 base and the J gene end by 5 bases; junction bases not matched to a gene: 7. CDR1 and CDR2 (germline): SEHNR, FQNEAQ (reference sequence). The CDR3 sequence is CASSLVDRGTHEQYF. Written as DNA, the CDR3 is TGTGCCAGCAGCTTAGTTGACAGGGGAACCCACGAGCAGTACTTC.

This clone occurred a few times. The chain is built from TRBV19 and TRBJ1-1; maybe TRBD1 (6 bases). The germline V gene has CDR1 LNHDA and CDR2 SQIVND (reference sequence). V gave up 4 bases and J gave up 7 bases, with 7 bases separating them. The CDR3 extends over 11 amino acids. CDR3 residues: CASSRTVEAFF. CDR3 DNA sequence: TGTGCCAGTAGTAGGACAGTTGAAGCTTTCTTT.

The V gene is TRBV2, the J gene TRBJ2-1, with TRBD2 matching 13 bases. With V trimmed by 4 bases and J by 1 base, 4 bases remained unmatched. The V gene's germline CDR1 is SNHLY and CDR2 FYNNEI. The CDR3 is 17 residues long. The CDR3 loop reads CASSAGTSGTSYNEQFF. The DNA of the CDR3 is TGTGCCAGCAGTGCCGGGACTAGCGGGACGTCCTACAATGAGCAGTTCTTC.